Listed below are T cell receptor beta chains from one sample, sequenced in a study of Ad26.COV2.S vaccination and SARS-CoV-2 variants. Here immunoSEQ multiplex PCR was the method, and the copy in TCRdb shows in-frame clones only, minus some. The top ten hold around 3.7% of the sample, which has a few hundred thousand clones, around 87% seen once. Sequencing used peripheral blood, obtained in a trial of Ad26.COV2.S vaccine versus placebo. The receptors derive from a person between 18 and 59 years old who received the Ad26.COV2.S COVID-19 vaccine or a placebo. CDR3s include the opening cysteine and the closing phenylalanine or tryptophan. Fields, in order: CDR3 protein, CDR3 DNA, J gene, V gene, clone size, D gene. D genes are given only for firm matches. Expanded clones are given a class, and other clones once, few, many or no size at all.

CASSVGSSPLHF	TGTGCCAGCAGCGTAGGTTCTTCACCCCTCCACTTT	TRBJ1-6	TRBV9	-	-
CASSKNGYTF	TGTGCCAGTAGTAAGAATGGCTACACCTTC	TRBJ1-2	TRBV19	-	-
CASSSTHGYTF	TGTGCCAGCAGCTCGACCCATGGCTACACCTTC	TRBJ1-2	TRBV11-1	-	-
CASSLDPPSSNTGELFF	TGTGCCAGCAGCTTAGACCCACCGTCTTCGAACACCGGGGAGCTGTTTTTT	TRBJ2-2	TRBV5-4	-	-
CASTPGQGSWYEQYF	TGTGCCAGCACCCCTGGACAGGGTAGTTGGTACGAGCAGTACTTC	TRBJ2-7	TRBV6-5	-	TRBD1
CASSFIQMNTEAFF	TGCGCCAGCAGCTTTATACAGATGAACACTGAAGCTTTCTTT	TRBJ1-1	TRBV5-1	-	-
CASSVRGGGTDTQYF	TGTGCCAGCAGCGTCCGGGGAGGGGGCACAGATACGCAGTATTTT	TRBJ2-3	TRBV9	-	TRBD2
CASSREGSVNSPLHF	TGCGCCAGCAGCCGCGAAGGGTCGGTAAATTCACCCCTCCACTTT	TRBJ1-6	TRBV5-1	-	-
CASSRDTNYGYTF	TGTGCCAGCAGTCGGGACACAAACTATGGCTACACCTTC	TRBJ1-2	TRBV6-5	-	-
CASSLGTGDTGELFF	TGTGCCAGCAGCTTGGGGACAGGGGACACCGGGGAGCTGTTTTTT	TRBJ2-2	TRBV11-3	-	TRBD1
CASSSGQGEAYEQYF	TGTGCCAGCAGCTCGGGACAGGGAGAGGCCTACGAGCAGTACTTC	TRBJ2-7	TRBV11-2	-	TRBD1
CASSTSDPGQGRNIQYF	TGTGCCAGTAGTACGTCGGATCCGGGACAGGGGAGAAACATTCAGTACTTC	TRBJ2-4	TRBV19	-	TRBD1
CASQGQSSSGNTIYF	TGTGCCAGTCAAGGGCAGTCCAGCTCTGGAAACACCATATATTTT	TRBJ1-3	TRBV19	-	-
CASSLGDMREQYF	TGTGCCAGCAGCCTCGGGGATATGCGCGAGCAGTACTTC	TRBJ2-7	TRBV5-6	-	-
CASSNKGYEQYF	TGTGCCAGCAGCAACAAGGGCTACGAGCAGTACTTC	TRBJ2-7	TRBV12-3/TRBV12-4	-	-
CASSSRRTGNTIYF	TGTGCCAGTAGTAGCCGTCGGACAGGAAACACCATATATTTT	TRBJ1-3	TRBV19	-	-
CASSFPRGDNEKLFF	TGTGCCAGCAGTTTCCCCAGGGGAGATAATGAAAAACTGTTTTTT	TRBJ1-4	TRBV28	-	-
CASSIAGGRAYGYTF	TGTGCCAGTAGTATAGCCGGAGGGCGGGCCTATGGCTACACCTTC	TRBJ1-2	TRBV19	-	-
CASPTGHQETQYF	TGCGCCAGCCCGACAGGCCACCAAGAGACCCAGTACTTC	TRBJ2-5	TRBV10-1	once	-
CASSQDLASPTDTQYF	TGTGCCAGCAGCCAAGATCTAGCGTCCCCCACAGATACGCAGTATTTT	TRBJ2-3	TRBV4-2	-	-
CASSLFSANTGELFF	TGTGCCAGCAGCTTATTTTCCGCGAACACCGGGGAGCTGTTTTTT	TRBJ2-2	TRBV11-2	-	-
CATSRFLRQMNTEAFF	TGTGCCACCAGCAGATTTTTGAGACAAATGAACACTGAAGCTTTCTTT	TRBJ1-1	TRBV15	once	-
CASSQKSGWLEQYF	TGTGCCAGCAGCCAAAAGTCGGGATGGCTGGAGCAGTACTTC	TRBJ2-7	TRBV14	-	-
CASSLGGDYGYTF	TGTGCCAGCAGCTTAGGTGGAGACTATGGCTACACCTTC	TRBJ1-2	TRBV7-9	once	-
CASSSPRGTGELFF	TGTGCCAGCAGCTCACCAAGAGGCACCGGGGAGCTGTTTTTT	TRBJ2-2	TRBV7-6	-	-
CASSGWNQPQHF	TGTGCCAGCAGTGGGTGGAATCAGCCCCAGCATTTT	TRBJ1-5	TRBV5-8	-	-
CASSHLGQATYEQYF	TGTGCCAGCAGCCACCTCGGACAGGCAACCTACGAGCAGTACTTC	TRBJ2-7	TRBV3-1/TRBV3-2	-	TRBD1
CASSRSSQPTLYGYTF	TGTGCCAGTAGTAGGTCCAGTCAGCCAACACTCTATGGCTACACCTTC	TRBJ1-2	TRBV19	-	-
CASSVQSWTEAFF	TGTGCCAGCAGTGTACAAAGCTGGACTGAAGCTTTCTTT	TRBJ1-1	TRBV6-4	-	-
CASSYPGRGNTEAFF	TGCGCCAGCAGCTACCCGGGACGGGGGAACACTGAAGCTTTCTTT	TRBJ1-1	TRBV5-1	-	-
CASSVGTGDGYTF	TGTGCCAGTAGCGTTGGGACAGGAGATGGCTACACCTTC	TRBJ1-2	TRBV19	-	TRBD1
CASSYRTSGGNEQFF	TGTGCCAGCAGCTATAGGACTAGCGGGGGGAATGAGCAGTTCTTC	TRBJ2-1	TRBV7-8	-	TRBD2
CTSSQDGSLYGYTF	TGCACCAGCAGCCAAGATGGCAGCCTCTATGGCTACACCTTC	TRBJ1-2	TRBV1	once	-
CATSRDPYNSPLHF	TGTGCCACCAGCAGAGACCCCTATAATTCACCCCTCCACTTT	TRBJ1-6	TRBV15	-	-
CASSVMTGSNTGELFF	TGTGCCAGCAGTGTAATGACAGGGTCGAACACCGGGGAGCTGTTTTTT	TRBJ2-2	TRBV6-2/TRBV6-3	-	TRBD1
CASSSRTGSGTEAFF	TGTGCCAGCAGCTCGAGGACAGGGAGTGGCACTGAAGCTTTCTTT	TRBJ1-1	TRBV7-2	-	TRBD1
CASSQSCRGPTTEAFF	TGCGCCAGCAGTCAATCCTGCAGGGGGCCGACCACTGAAGCTTTCTTT	TRBJ1-1	TRBV23-1	few	TRBD1
CASSVAGTGAAGEQFF	TGCGCCAGCAGCGTCGCCGGGACAGGGGCAGCTGGTGAGCAGTTCTTC	TRBJ2-1	TRBV5-1	once	TRBD1
CASSFTGQTNTGELFF	TGTGCCAGCAGCTTTACGGGACAAACGAACACCGGGGAGCTGTTTTTT	TRBJ2-2	TRBV9	-	-
CATSARLGTGGIQPQHF	TGTGCCACCAGCGCCCGCCTTGGGACAGGGGGGATTCAGCCCCAGCATTTT	TRBJ1-5	TRBV15	-	TRBD1
CASSQGYTEAFF	TGCGCCAGCAGCCAAGGGTACACTGAAGCTTTCTTT	TRBJ1-1	TRBV4-1	-	-
CASSQRGGQGRSPLHF	TGTGCCAGCAGCCAAAGAGGGGGACAGGGACGTTCACCCCTCCACTTT	TRBJ1-6	TRBV3-1/TRBV3-2	-	TRBD1
CASSSVMNTEAFF	TGTGCCAGCAGTTCTGTAATGAACACTGAAGCTTTCTTT	TRBJ1-1	TRBV7-3	once	-
CASSSKAGESGGAPDTQYF	TGTGCCAGCAGCTCAAAAGCCGGGGAGAGCGGGGGGGCCCCAGATACGCAGTATTTT	TRBJ2-3	TRBV7-9	-	TRBD2
CASAHTSSWYF	TGTGCCAGCGCCCACACCTCATCCTGGTACTTC	TRBJ2-7	TRBV25-1	-	-
CASSLRIAYEQYF	TGTGCCAGCAGTCTAAGGATTGCCTACGAGCAGTACTTC	TRBJ2-7	TRBV27	-	-
CASSYSGVDEQFF	TGTGCCAGCAGTTACTCAGGGGTCGATGAGCAGTTCTTC	TRBJ2-1	TRBV6-5	-	-
CASSLVFGEGDEQYF	TGCGCCAGCAGCTTGGTATTCGGGGAGGGGGACGAGCAGTACTTC	TRBJ2-7	TRBV5-1	-	-
CASSGEDRVSYNSPLHF	TGTGCCAGCAGTGGGGAGGACAGGGTCTCCTATAATTCACCCCTCCACTTT	TRBJ1-6	TRBV2	once	TRBD1
CASSTRQGAAKNIQYF	TGTGCCAGTAGTACCCGACAGGGGGCTGCCAAAAACATTCAGTACTTC	TRBJ2-4	TRBV19	-	TRBD1
CASSLPLNRDPGSPLHF	TGTGCCAGCAGCTTACCTCTAAACAGGGATCCAGGTTCACCCCTCCACTTT	TRBJ1-6	TRBV7-9	once	-
CASSLSTGSGNTIYF	TGTGCCAGCAGTTTATCTACAGGGTCTGGAAACACCATATATTTT	TRBJ1-3	TRBV27	-	-
CASSLLDSSNQPQHF	TGTGCCAGCAGTTTACTGGACAGTAGCAATCAGCCCCAGCATTTT	TRBJ1-5	TRBV28	once	-
CASKRGGQGTDTQYF	TGTGCCAGTAAGCGGGGGGGACAGGGCACAGATACGCAGTATTTT	TRBJ2-3	TRBV4-2	-	TRBD2